This T cell receptor beta chain was obtained from a study of post-analysis software for immune sequencing data. Study-level background: The patients showed relapsing-remitting, secondary progressive and progressive-relapsing multiple sclerosis courses.

Whole-study findings and limits: Controls showed lower frequencies than patients for several TRBV segments, and TRBV5-6, TRBV5-1 and TRBV20-1 were among these. Relative to controls, patients with multiple sclerosis showed significantly lower normalized Chao1 diversity.

This clonotype has a handful of counts. What it binds is not known. Tagging with unique molecular identifiers was a feature of the TCR beta cDNA libraries. TCRdb fed the PCR reads into MiXCR, producing one record per CDR3 protein. The table has roughly 620,000 distinct CDR3 sequences, roughly 40% seen once. This CDR3 contains 16 residues. The V and J ends lost 5 bases and 5 bases, in that order; junction bases with no gene match: 12. This chain uses TRBV12-3 or TRBV12-4 with TRBJ2-1; 7 nucleotides line up with TRBD2. Sequenced: blood. The receptor was isolated from a girl aged 5 to 17 with multiple sclerosis. The DNA of the CDR3 is TGTGCCAGCAGTCCCATAGGGGCGGGAGTGGACAATGAGCAGTTCTTC. Amino acid sequence: CASSPIGAGVDNEQFF.